Below are 6 T cell receptor beta chains sequenced from a single sample in a study of T cell repertoires in cytomegalovirus infection. TCRdb used MiXCR to reprocess the reads, holding one entry per CDR3 protein. The repertoire consists of roughly 500,000 distinct CDR3 sequences, with 30% to 40% occurring once and the leading ten covering under 20%. These receptors' targets are unknown. The sample in question was cultured PBMCs, obtained from culture after CMV antigen stimulation. The receptors derive from a human donor in good health (CMV status not recorded). Some clones in this sample may be carry-over from other donors' samples.

This sequence joins TRBV30 and TRBJ1-2; unclear D gene. Germline V lookup: CDR1 GTSNPN, CDR2 SVGIG (reference sequence). The V end lost 0 bases, the J end lost 2 bases, and 7 bases lay between the germline ends. This CDR3 is built from 13 residues. The CDR3 region is CAWSVMGNYGYTF. The DNA for the CDR3 is TGTGCCTGGAGTGTAATGGGGAACTATGGCTACACCTTC.

This chain joins TRBV2 and TRBJ2-3; the match to TRBD2 covers 7 bases. V shed 8 bases, J shed 7 bases, and the junction held 12 bases outside the gene matches. The CDR3 has 14 residues. The V gene's germline CDR1 is SNHLY and CDR2 FYNNEI. CDR3: CASGSGGLEYTQYF. CDR3 nucleotides: TGTGCCAGCGGATCGGGAGGCCTCGAATATACGCAGTATTTT.

The chain couples TRBV12-3 or TRBV12-4 to TRBJ2-1; 7 bases agree with TRBD2. The length of the CDR3 is 15 residues. J lost 9 bases, V lost 10 bases, and 18 bases had no gene match. The CDR3 coding sequence is TGTGCCATCAACGAAGGGGCGGGAGTCTACGGTGAGCAGTTCTTC. Translation gives CAINEGAGVYGEQFF.

This sequence joins TRBV6-6 and TRBJ2-1, with a weak D call TRBD2 (6 bases). Germline V gene data show CDR1 as MNHNY and CDR2 as SVGAGI (reference sequence). V lost 5 bases to trimming and J lost 8 bases, with 19 bases between them. This CDR3 is built from 15 residues. The CDR3 DNA reads as TGTGCCAGCAGTCAGACTAGATGGGGAATCCATGAGCAGTTCTTC. Its translation is CASSQTRWGIHEQFF.

In this sample, this clonotype turned up a few times. The V gene is TRBV7-3, the J gene TRBJ2-2, with 7 bases that match TRBD1. The CDR3 has 13 residues. The germline V gene has CDR1 SGHTA and CDR2 FQGTGA. Trimming removed 5 bases from V and 3 bases from J; junction bases left unmatched: 0. The CDR3 DNA reads as TGTGCCAGCAGCACAGGGGACACCGGGGAGCTGTTTTTT. Translation: CASSTGDTGELFF.

In its sample, this clonotype was seen a few times. The CDR3 protein is CASSEVNRANTGELFF. In nucleotides, the CDR3 is TGTGCCAGCAGCGAAGTAAACAGAGCAAACACCGGGGAGCTGTTTTTT. The chain links TRBV7-8 to TRBJ2-2; D ambiguous. The CDR3 consists of 16 residues. Trimming took 5 bases from V and 2 from J, leaving 15 bases between them. Germline CDR1 reads SGHVS; CDR2 reads FQNEAQ.